This T cell receptor beta chain was captured by sequencing in a study of shared clonotypes between healthy human individuals. Study-wide results and caveats: A reduction in generation probabilities was seen for non-shared clonotypes relative to those shared by all four donors.

CDR3 length equals 16 residues. V lost 1 base, J lost 1 base, and 3 bases stayed unmatched. CDR1 SSHAT and CDR2 FNYEAQ come from the germline V gene (reference sequence). As for this clone: Its antigen is undetermined.

The authors distributed each subset's genomic DNA evenly over several immunoSEQ plates. Replicate PCRs from sorted subsets contained roughly 200 ng DNA, which is some 32,000 T cell genomes. Sequenced by immunoSEQ multiplex PCR; TCRdb stores in-frame clones only, minus some. In the table there are over 400,000 clones, around 96% of which are singletons. Sequenced sample: naive CD4+ T cells sorted from blood. Regarding subset: CD45RA+ positively selected. This receptor was taken from a woman under 40 in good health. The J gene is TRBJ2-5, the V gene TRBV7-7; 10 bases align to TRBD2. The CDR3 protein is CASSLDRTSGQETQYF. The CDR3 nucleotides read TGTGCCAGCAGCTTAGACAGGACTAGCGGCCAAGAGACCCAGTACTTC.